The text below deals with one T cell receptor beta chain. The source of the sample is a study of OX40 agonist ivuxolimab in advanced cancers. For the study at large: Enrolled patients in dose escalation had cancers that were hepatocellular carcinoma, melanoma, renal cell or head and neck cancer.

TCRdb's table, derived via immunoSEQ multiplex PCR, lists solely in-frame clones and lacks some. This sample has about 68,000 clones, with approximately 86% found just once. Per germline, CDR1 SGHTA and CDR2 FQGNSA. V was shortened by 1 base and J by 13 bases, with 14 bases between the two germline ends. There are 13 residues in the CDR3. This sequence originates from an adult with an advanced solid tumor such as melanoma, head and neck, liver or kidney cancer. The J gene is TRBJ2-1, the V gene TRBV7-2; D uncertain. The specimen comprised CD4+ or CD8+ T cells sorted from blood, sampled in a trial of the OX40 agonist ivuxolimab. Here the CDR3 reads CASSLDPGRSQFF. In DNA, the CDR3 is TGTGCCAGCAGCTTAGATCCCGGGCGCTCCCAGTTCTTC. Full variable domain (remainder filled in from reference TRBV7-2 and TRBJ2-1): GAGVSQSPSNKVTEKGKDVELRCDPISGHTALYWYRQSLGQGLEFLIYFQGNSAPDKSGLPSDRFSAERTGGSVSTLTIQRTQQEDSAVYLCASSLDPGRSQFFGPGTRLTVL.